This is a list of T cell receptor beta chains from one sample in a study of cytomegalovirus exposure and HLA in healthy donors. Assay: immunoSEQ multiplex PCR; the TCRdb copy retains only in-frame clones and omits some. The sample includes 150,000 to 200,000 clones, 82% of them seen just once. Sequenced: PBMCs. Source of these receptors: a boy aged 2 to 9 in good health and CMV-seronegative. Each CDR3 is given with its conserved first and last residue. Fields, in order: V gene, CDR3 protein.

>TRBV7-9
CASTVFSGTGELFF
>TRBV10-2
CATQLAGGSRQFF
>TRBV7-9
CASSLRGQGSYGYTF
>TRBV7-2
CASSLAYGRGYTF
>TRBV20-1
CSARLGAPRFF
>TRBV2
CASTDGYTF
>TRBV9
CASSSRTDVYF
>TRBV25-1
CASSPLRTEGASGNTIYF
>TRBV5-8
CASSLAGTTYGDTQYF
>TRBV13
CASSRVSDRDIDTDTQYF
>TRBV9
CASSEAGYGYTF
>TRBV28
CASRPPGTGDRNTGELFF
>TRBV2
CASSEMQNRDYEQYF
>TRBV7-3
CASSPSPLNTEAFF
>TRBV6-5
CASSQQGVDEQYF
>TRBV11-1
CASSALDRDDTEAFF
>TRBV27
CASRHTGGAFF
>TRBV5-5
CASSLGAGSGANVLTF
>TRBV6-6
CASRKGGPGYEQYF
>TRBV7-3
CASGYLGQGNTEAFF
>TRBV21-1
CASSGVDSSYNSPLHF
>TRBV5-1
CASSLGLTLAYGYTF
>TRBV7-2
CASVLPTGEVYGYTF
>TRBV16
CASSRRAGGNEQFF
>TRBV4-2
CASSRVGREYSNQPQHF
>TRBV6-5
CASRGQGTEAFF
>TRBV5-1
CASSLPLAGELAKNIQYF
>TRBV5-1
CASTGTSYSTDTQYF
>TRBV27
CASSLGGRGYEQYF
>TRBV10-3
CATSPTGPGANVLTF
>TRBV6-9
CAREETGRDTEAFF
>TRBV7-8
CASSLGQGGQPQHF
>TRBV9
CASSVGSAGTEAFF
>TRBV7-2
CASSSGRSGGRETQYF
>TRBV5-1
CASSTISILAGASYNEQFF
>TRBV29-1
CSVDGLGTSTDTQYF
>TRBV6-5
CASSYSTRADDYGYTF
>TRBV7-3
CASSLESPLTSGELFF
>TRBV7-2
CASSSYTAGLASETQYF
>TRBV15
CATSVRGVTDTQYF
>TRBV5-8
CASSGGGTVYNEQFF
>TRBV2
CASRRPAGANVLTF
>TRBV9
CASSEGGVAASYEQYF
>TRBV19
CASSRSEREKLFF
>TRBV11-3
CASSPLQGWNSPLHF
>TRBV9
CASSVAGTGHGYEQYF
>TRBV27
CASSLWVGGGYNEQFF
>TRBV20-1
CSTHSLPQYF
>TRBV13
CASSSRGGAYEQYF
>TRBV7-3
CASSLLPSGVQETQYF
>TRBV19
CASSRGGGARQPQHF
>TRBV5-1
CASSTSGGQETQYF
>TRBV4-1
CASSQVFLSYEKLFF
>TRBV27
CASSLSPGGYGYTF
>TRBV4-3
CASSQGTGNYGYTF
>TRBV7-3
CASSSGLAGSTGDTQYF
>TRBV6-1
CASSEDNGRSYGYTF
>TRBV25-1
CASSELGTGQGNTIYF